This T cell receptor (beta chain) is from a study of T cells after yellow fever vaccination. Study findings and constraints: Weaker overall was a secondary response that nonetheless peaked faster, on day 5 versus 15.

MiXCR was run by TCRdb on the 5' RACE reads, yielding one entry per CDR3 protein. The sample consists of fewer than 150,000 distinct CDR3 sequences, about 8% of them appearing once. Trimming cost V 2 bases and J 2 bases; bases outside gene matches: 9. This CDR3 region has 16 residues. The germline V gene has CDR1 SGHTA and CDR2 FQGNSA. This clonotype has a handful of counts. Its antigen remains unknown. This receptor was taken from a man aged 25-45 years who received the YFV17D yellow fever vaccine. The starting material was CD4+ T cells sorted from PBMCs, obtained 5 days after the yellow fever booster vaccination. The chain recombines TRBV7-2 with TRBJ2-7; 7 nucleotides line up with TRBD1. The CDR3 is CASSLSIRDSPYEQYF. DNA for the CDR3: TGTGCCAGCAGCTTATCTATCCGGGACAGCCCCTACGAGCAGTACTTC.